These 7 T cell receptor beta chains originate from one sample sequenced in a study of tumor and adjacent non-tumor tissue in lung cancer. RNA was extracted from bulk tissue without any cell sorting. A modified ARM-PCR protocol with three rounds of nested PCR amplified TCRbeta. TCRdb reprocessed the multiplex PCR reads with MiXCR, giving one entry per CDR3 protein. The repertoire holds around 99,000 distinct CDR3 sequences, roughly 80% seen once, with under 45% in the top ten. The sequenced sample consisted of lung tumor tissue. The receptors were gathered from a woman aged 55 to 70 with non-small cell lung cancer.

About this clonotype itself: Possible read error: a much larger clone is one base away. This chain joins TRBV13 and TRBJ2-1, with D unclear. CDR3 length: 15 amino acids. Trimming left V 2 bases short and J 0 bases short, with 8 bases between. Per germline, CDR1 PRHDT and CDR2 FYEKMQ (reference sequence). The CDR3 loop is CASSLRFASYNEQFF. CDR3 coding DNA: TGTGCCAGCAGCTTACGCTTTGCCTCCTACAATGAGCAGTTCTTC.

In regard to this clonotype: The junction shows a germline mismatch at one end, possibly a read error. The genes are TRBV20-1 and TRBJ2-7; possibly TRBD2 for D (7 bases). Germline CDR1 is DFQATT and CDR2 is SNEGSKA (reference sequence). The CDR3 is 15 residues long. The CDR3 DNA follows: TGCAGTCCTAGAGACGCGGGACGGGGGGCTGGGGAGCAATACTTC. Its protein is CSPRDAGRGAGEQYF.

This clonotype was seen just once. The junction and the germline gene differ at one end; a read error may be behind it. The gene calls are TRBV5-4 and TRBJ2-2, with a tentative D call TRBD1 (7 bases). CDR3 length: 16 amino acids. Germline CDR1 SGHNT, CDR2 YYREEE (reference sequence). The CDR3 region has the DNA TGTGCCAGCAGCCCCAGGGCAGGGGGGAGGACCGAGGAGCTGTTTTTT. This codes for CASSPRAGGRTEELFF.

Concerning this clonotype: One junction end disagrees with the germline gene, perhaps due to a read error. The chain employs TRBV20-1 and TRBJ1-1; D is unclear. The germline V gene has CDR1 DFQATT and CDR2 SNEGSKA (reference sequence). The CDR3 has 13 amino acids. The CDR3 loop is CSPSLPLNTEAFF. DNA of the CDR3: TGCAGTCCTAGCTTACCTCTAAACACTGAAGCTTTCTTT.

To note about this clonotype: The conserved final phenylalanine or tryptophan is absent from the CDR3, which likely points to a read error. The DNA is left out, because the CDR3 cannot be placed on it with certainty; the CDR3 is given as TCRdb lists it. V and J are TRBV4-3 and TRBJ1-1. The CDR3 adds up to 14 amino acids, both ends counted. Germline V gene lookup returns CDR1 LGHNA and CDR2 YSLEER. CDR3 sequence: CASSQDGYGTEVFS.

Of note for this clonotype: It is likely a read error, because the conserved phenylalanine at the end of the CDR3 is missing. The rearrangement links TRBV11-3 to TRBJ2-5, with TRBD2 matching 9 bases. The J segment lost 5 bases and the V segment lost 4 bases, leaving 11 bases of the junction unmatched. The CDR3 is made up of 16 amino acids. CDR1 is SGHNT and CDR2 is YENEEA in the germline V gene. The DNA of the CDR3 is TGTGCCAGCAGCTCTCGTTGGTCTAGCGGGGTGGAGACCCAGTACTTG. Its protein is CASSSRWSSGVETQYL.

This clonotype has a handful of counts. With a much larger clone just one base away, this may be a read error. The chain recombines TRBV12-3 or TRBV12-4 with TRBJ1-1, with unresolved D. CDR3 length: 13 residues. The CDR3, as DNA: TGTGCCAGCAGTACTACAAGGAACACTGATGCTTTCTTT. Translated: CASSTTRNTDAFF.